The following is a TCR beta chain sequence with its context. TCR beta sequencing was performed on blood CD8+ and CD4+ T cells. CD8+ and CD4+ T cells were negatively isolated; TEMRA cells were FACS-enriched. The data are from a study of CD8 T cells in Susac syndrome. CDR1 SGHNT and CDR2 YENEEA come from the germline V gene. The J segment lost 2 bases and the V segment lost 0 bases, leaving 5 bases of the junction unmatched. The CDR3 covers 16 residues. Random hexamers primed reverse transcription of about 0.5 to 1 ug RNA. The authors amplified TCR beta CDR3 across 54 Vbeta and 13 Jbeta using immunoSEQ multiplex PCR. One entry per CDR3 protein results from TCRdb running MiXCR on the immunoSEQ multiplex PCR reads. Of about 300,000 distinct CDR3 sequences listed, just over 90% are singletons.

The clonotype was recovered from a human donor with multiple sclerosis. The chain has TRBV11-3 and TRBJ1-2, with TRBD1 identical over 8 bases. The sequenced sample consisted of CD4+ T cells from PBMCs. The CDR3 loop reads CASSLEGRQGNYGYTF. Here the CDR3 DNA reads TGTGCCAGCAGCTTAGAAGGGAGACAGGGGAACTATGGCTACACCTTC. Full variable domain (missing parts from reference TRBV11-3 and TRBJ1-2): EAGVVQSPRYKIIEKKQPVAFWCNPISGHNTLYWYLQNLGQGPELLIRYENEEAVDDSQLPKDRFSAERLKGVDSTLKIQPAELGDSAVYLCASSLEGRQGNYGYTFGSGTRLTVV.